Following are 19 T cell receptor beta chains from one sample sequenced in a study of cytomegalovirus exposure and HLA in healthy donors. This PCR relied on a set of 60 Vbeta primers and 13 Jbeta primers. Profiled with immunoSEQ multiplex PCR; TCRdb holds only in-frame clones, not every one. Of under 200,000 clones listed, about 76% were seen once; the top ten hold roughly 7.5%. The specimen was PBMCs. The source is a male donor in good health and CMV-seropositive.

The count of this clone is one. V and J are TRBV6-5 and TRBJ2-2; TRBD2 agrees at 8 bases. The CDR3 totals 13 residues. The V gene's germline CDR1 is MNHEY and CDR2 SVGAGI. Losses at the gene ends were 8 bases for V and 1 base for J; bases not matched to a gene: 0. CDR3 bases: TGTGCCAGCCGGGGGGGGAACACCGGGGAGCTGTTTTTT. It translates to CASRGGNTGELFF.

This clone has a single count. The V and J genes are TRBV5-1 and TRBJ2-3; TRBD1 agrees at 10 bases. Losses at the gene ends were 4 bases for V and 5 bases for J; bases not matched to a gene: 4. CDR3 length: 14 residues. Germline assignment: CDR1 SGHRS and CDR2 YFSETQ. CDR3: CASSRRTGGDTQYF. The CDR3 DNA sequence: TGCGCCAGCAGCAGGAGGACAGGGGGAGATACGCAGTATTTT.

The chain combines TRBV19 with TRBJ2-5, with 7 bases identical to TRBD1. The germline V gene has CDR1 LNHDA and CDR2 SQIVND (reference sequence). V dropped 4 bases and J dropped 3; count of bases not matched to a gene: 8. The CDR3 is 15 amino acids. CDR3 loop: CASSTTGVREETQYF. CDR3 DNA sequence: TGTGCCAGTAGTACAACAGGGGTTCGGGAAGAGACCCAGTACTTC. The full variable domain, with the rest looked up from reference TRBV19 and TRBJ2-5, is DGGITQSPKYLFRKEGQNVTLSCEQNLNHDAMYWYRQDPGQGLRLIYYSQIVNDFQKGDIAEGYSVSREKKESFPLTVTSAQKNPTAFYLCASSTTGVREETQYFGPGTRLLVL.

This chain links TRBV11-2 with TRBJ2-2; 9 nucleotides agree with TRBD2. The junction had 5 bases not matched to a gene; V was cut back by 5 bases and J by 4 bases. The CDR3 contains 15 residues. Germline CDR1 is SGHAT and CDR2 is FQNNGV. CDR3: CASSPLRGGTGELFF. DNA of the CDR3: TGTGCCAGCAGCCCCCTGCGGGGGGGCACCGGGGAGCTGTTTTTT.

This CDR3 is CASSLRVDRAYGYTF. For the CDR3, the DNA is TGCGCCAGCAGCCTCCGCGTCGACAGAGCCTATGGCTACACCTTC. The rearrangement links TRBV4-1 to TRBJ1-2; weak D call: TRBD1 (5 bases). Trimming shortened V by 4 bases and J by 4 bases, and 16 bases separated the two germline ends. This CDR3 spans 15 amino acids. The germline gives CDR1 MGHRA, CDR2 YSYEKL.

This chain joins TRBV6-5 and TRBJ2-7; no reliable D call. The V end was cut by 6 bases, the J end by 3 bases, with 12 bases between. Germline V gene lookup returns CDR1 MNHEY and CDR2 SVGAGI. The CDR3 runs to 13 residues. The CDR3 DNA follows: TGTGCCAGCAGGAATGGAGCGCTCTACGAGCAGTACTTC. It translates to CASRNGALYEQYF.

This clone was detected a few times. The chain recombines TRBV9 with TRBJ1-3, with D possibly TRBD1 on 5 matching bases. V lost 0 bases, J lost 4 bases, and 17 bases lay in between. The CDR3 covers 17 residues. CDR1 and CDR2 from the germline V gene are SGDLS and YYNGEE. In nucleotides, the CDR3 is TGTGCCAGCAGCGTAGCTATACAGGAGCCCTCCGGAAACACCATATATTTT. Amino acids: CASSVAIQEPSGNTIYF.

J is TRBJ1-4 and V is TRBV6-1; D not resolved. Germline V lookup: CDR1 MNHNS, CDR2 SASEGT. This CDR3 contains 15 residues. Trimming took 0 bases from V and 3 from J, leaving 8 bases between them. CDR3 residues: CASSEAGGSNEKLFF. CDR3 in DNA: TGTGCCAGCAGTGAAGCTGGCGGATCTAATGAAAAACTGTTTTTT.

The V call is TRBV30, the J call TRBJ1-2; possible D gene TRBD1, 5 bases. CDR1 is GTSNPN, CDR2 SVGIG, per germline (reference sequence). This CDR3 is built from 12 residues. Trimming took off 3 bases at V and 1 base at J, with 6 bases between the two ends. The CDR3 sequence is CAWSRVNYGYTF. CDR3 DNA: TGTGCCTGGAGCAGGGTTAACTATGGCTACACCTTC.

The chain joins TRBV18 to TRBJ2-3, with 9 bases that match TRBD2. Germline V gives CDR1 KGHSH, CDR2 LQKENI. The CDR3 runs 16 residues. Germline trimming cut 6 bases from V and 0 bases from J; bases unmatched to any gene: 7. Written as DNA, the CDR3 is TGTGCCAGCTCGCGGACTAGCGCTATGAGCACAGATACGCAGTATTTT. It is translated as CASSRTSAMSTDTQYF.

The V and J genes are TRBV7-2 and TRBJ1-1; D is possibly TRBD1 (6 bases). The germline V gene has CDR1 SGHTA and CDR2 FQGNSA. V lost 2 bases and J lost 4, with 11 bases in between. The CDR3 is 14 residues long. CDR3 coding DNA: TGTGCCAGCAGCTTACGGGTAGGGGGCACTGAAGCTTTCTTT. It encodes CASSLRVGGTEAFF.

The chain is built from TRBV5-6 and TRBJ2-7, with D tentatively TRBD2 (6 bases). The CDR3 spans 14 residues. The ends were cut back, 4 bases at V and 0 bases at J, with 11 bases in the middle. CDR1 and CDR2 (germline): SGHDT, YYEEEE. The DNA of the CDR3 is TGTGCCAGCAGCCCCGGGACTGGCTCCTACGAGCAGTACTTC. Translated: CASSPGTGSYEQYF.

The V gene is TRBV7-8, the J gene TRBJ2-7; D gene uncertain. The CDR3 loop spans 11 amino acids. The V and J ends lost 5 bases and 5 bases respectively, with 7 bases between them. Germline values: CDR1 SGHVS, CDR2 FQNEAQ. The CDR3 region has the DNA TGTGCCAGCAGCCTGAGAGACGAGCAGTACTTC. Amino acid sequence: CASSLRDEQYF.

The chain couples TRBV19 to TRBJ1-2, with TRBD1 matching over 11 bases. This CDR3 region has 13 residues. Germline CDR1 is LNHDA and CDR2 is SQIVND (reference sequence). Unmatched junction bases numbered 2, after V lost 3 bases and J lost 8 bases. This CDR3 reads CASSIGTGGGYTF. The CDR3 nucleotides are TGTGCCAGTAGTATCGGGACAGGGGGAGGCTACACCTTC.

V gene TRBV2 combines with J gene TRBJ2-5; 13 bases are shared with TRBD2. This CDR3 is built from 15 residues. V shed 5 bases, J shed 4 bases, and the junction held 4 bases outside the gene matches. Germline values: CDR1 SNHLY, CDR2 FYNNEI. CDR3 protein: CASSRLAGGLETQYF. The CDR3 bases are TGTGCCAGCAGTCGACTAGCGGGGGGCCTAGAGACCCAGTACTTC. The whole variable domain, remainder taken from reference TRBV2 and TRBJ2-5, is EPEVTQTPSHQVTQMGQEVILRCVPISNHLYFYWYRQILGQKVEFLVSFYNNEISEKSEIFDDQFSVERPDGSNFTLKIRSTKLEDSAMYFCASSRLAGGLETQYFGPGTRLLVL.

This clone has just a few counts. The genes are TRBV30 and TRBJ1-5; 7 bases align to TRBD1. There are 16 residues in the CDR3. Germline CDR1 reads GTSNPN; CDR2 reads SVGIG (reference sequence). With V trimmed by 1 base and J by 4 bases, 10 bases remained unmatched. The CDR3 spells CAWSEPQGDQNQPQHF. The CDR3 coding sequence is TGTGCCTGGAGTGAACCGCAGGGGGATCAGAATCAGCCCCAGCATTTT.

The V gene is TRBV30, the J gene TRBJ2-5, with 7 bases that match TRBD2. Judging by the DNA end, TRBJ2-7 fits better; the J call may be wrong. From germline, CDR1 is GTSNPN and CDR2 SVGIG (reference sequence). The CDR3 length is 14 residues. CDR3 nucleotides: TGTGCCTGGGCGGCGGGGGTAGGGGCCTACGAGCAGTACTTC. Translated, it gives CAWAAGVGAYEQYF.

This clone was counted only a few times. V gene TRBV13 combines with J gene TRBJ2-5; 8 nucleotides match TRBD2. The germline gives CDR1 PRHDT, CDR2 FYEKMQ (reference sequence). V gave up 5 bases and J gave up 2 bases; unmatched junction bases: 4. The CDR3 length is 14 residues. The CDR3 region is CASSGGTRQETQYF. CDR3 sequence (DNA): TGTGCCAGCAGCGGGGGGACTAGACAAGAGACCCAGTACTTC.

The gene calls are TRBV12-5 and TRBJ2-5; 7 nucleotides align to TRBD2. In germline, CDR1 is LGHNT, CDR2 FRNRAP. This CDR3 spans 15 amino acids. Trimming cost V 2 bases and J 3 bases; bases outside gene matches: 6. The CDR3 DNA follows: TGTGCTAGTGGTTTGATTGGGGGAGGGAAAGAGACCCAGTACTTC. It specifies CASGLIGGGKETQYF.